The rows below give T cell receptor beta chains drawn from one sample of a study of T cells in Graves' hyperthyroidism and ophthalmopathy. TCRdb fed the multiplex PCR reads into MiXCR, producing one record per CDR3 protein. The table records 490,000 or so distinct CDR3 sequences, over 35% of them present only once. The sequenced material came from peripheral blood or thyroid tissue (not recorded which). These receptors all come from an adult woman with Graves' disease, either hyperthyroidism or ophthalmopathy (not recorded which). Each CDR3 is given with its conserved first and last residue. A D gene is named only where the DNA matches it firmly. The size field is filled for only some rows; it gives once, few, many or a size class.

v_gene | abundance | d_gene | len | CDR3aa
TRBV9 | NA | TRBD1 | 16 | CASSVATGLDTGELFF
TRBV4-1 | few | NA | 15 | CASSQFLGATYRGTF
TRBV11-2 | NA | NA | 16 | CASSLAGNPDTGELFF
TRBV4-2 | many | NA | 14 | CASSQPNMNTEAFF
TRBV29-1 | few | NA | 12 | CSVAQVDYGYTF
TRBV10-3 | NA | TRBD2 | 12 | CAITGGPQEQYF
TRBV7-2 | NA | NA | 14 | CASSLFGQGYGYTF
TRBV10-3 | NA | NA | 13 | CASSNGDFQPQHF
TRBV29-1 | NA | TRBD1 | 13 | CSVVGGTAYGYTF
TRBV9 | many | NA | 13 | CASTPLRPHLAFF
TRBV9 | NA | NA | 13 | CASRIGDTGELFF
TRBV5-4 | NA | NA | 12 | CTSSTGFTEAFF
TRBV10-3 | NA | TRBD2 | 17 | CAIRSSGGDSGANVLTF
TRBV25-1 | NA | NA | 12 | CASSEPAAEAFF
TRBV2 | once | TRBD1 | 15 | CASSLWLGTGDGYTF
TRBV29-1 | NA | TRBD1 | 13 | CSGSGGLNYGYTF
TRBV7-7 | NA | TRBD2 | 17 | CASSLDGSGRVTGELFF
TRBV7-9 | many | NA | 15 | CASSLPTVGNTEAFF